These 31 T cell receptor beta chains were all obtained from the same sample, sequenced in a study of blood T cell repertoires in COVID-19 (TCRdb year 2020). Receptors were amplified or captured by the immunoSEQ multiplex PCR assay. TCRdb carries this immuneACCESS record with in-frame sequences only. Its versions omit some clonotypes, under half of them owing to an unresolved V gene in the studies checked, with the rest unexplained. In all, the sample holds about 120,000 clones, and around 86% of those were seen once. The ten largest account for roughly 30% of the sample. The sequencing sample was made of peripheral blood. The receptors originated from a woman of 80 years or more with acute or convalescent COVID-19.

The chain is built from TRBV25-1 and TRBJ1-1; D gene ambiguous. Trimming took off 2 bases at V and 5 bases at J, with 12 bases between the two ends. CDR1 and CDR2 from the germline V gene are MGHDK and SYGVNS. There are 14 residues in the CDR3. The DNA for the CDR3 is TGTGCCAGCAGTGAACCGGGGATAAGGACTGAAGCTTTCTTT. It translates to CASSEPGIRTEAFF.

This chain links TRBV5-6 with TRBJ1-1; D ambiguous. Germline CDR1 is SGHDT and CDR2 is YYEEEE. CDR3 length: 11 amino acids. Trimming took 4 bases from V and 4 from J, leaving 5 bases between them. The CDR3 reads CASSLSTEAFF. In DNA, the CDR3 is TGTGCCAGCAGCCTTTCCACTGAAGCTTTCTTT.

The CDR3 region is CASSLTPLDRGMNTEAFF. The CDR3, as DNA: TGTGCCAGCTCACTCACCCCCCTCGACAGGGGGATGAACACTGAAGCTTTCTTT. This rearrangement joins TRBV18 to TRBJ1-1; 9 positions agree with TRBD1. CDR1 is KGHSH and CDR2 is LQKENI in the germline V gene. The V gene end was trimmed by 4 bases and the J gene end by 0 bases; junction bases not matched to a gene: 12. This CDR3 spans 18 amino acids.

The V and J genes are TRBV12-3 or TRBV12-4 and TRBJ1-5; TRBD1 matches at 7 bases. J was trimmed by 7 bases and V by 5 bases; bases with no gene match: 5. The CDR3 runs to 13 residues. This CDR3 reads CASSTGDQQPQHF. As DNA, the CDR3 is TGTGCCAGCAGTACAGGGGATCAGCAGCCCCAGCATTTT.

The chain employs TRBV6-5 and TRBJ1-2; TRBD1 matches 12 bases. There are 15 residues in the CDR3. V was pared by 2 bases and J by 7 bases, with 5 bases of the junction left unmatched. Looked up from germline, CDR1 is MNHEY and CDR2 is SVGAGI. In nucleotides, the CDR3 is TGTGCCAGCAGTTACGGGGGACAGGGGGCGCGTGGCTACACCTTC. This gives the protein CASSYGGQGARGYTF.

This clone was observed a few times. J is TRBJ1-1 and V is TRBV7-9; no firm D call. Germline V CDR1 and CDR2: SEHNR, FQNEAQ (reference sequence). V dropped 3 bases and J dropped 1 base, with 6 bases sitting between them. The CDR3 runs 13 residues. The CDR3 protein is CASSLEGNTEAFF. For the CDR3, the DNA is TGTGCCAGCAGCTTGGAGGGGAACACTGAAGCTTTCTTT. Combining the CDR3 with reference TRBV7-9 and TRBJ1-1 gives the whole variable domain DTGVSQNPRHKITKRGQNVTFRCDPISEHNRLYWYRQTLGQGPEFLTYFQNEAQLEKSRLLSDRFSAERPKGSFSTLEIQRTEQGDSAMYLCASSLEGNTEAFFGQGTRLTVV.

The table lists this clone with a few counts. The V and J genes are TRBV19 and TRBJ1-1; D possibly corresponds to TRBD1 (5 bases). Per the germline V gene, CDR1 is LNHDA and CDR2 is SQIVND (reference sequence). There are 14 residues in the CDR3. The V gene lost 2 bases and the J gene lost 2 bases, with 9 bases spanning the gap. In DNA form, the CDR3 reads TGTGCCAGTAGTATAACTCAGGGAAACACTGAAGCTTTCTTT. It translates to CASSITQGNTEAFF.

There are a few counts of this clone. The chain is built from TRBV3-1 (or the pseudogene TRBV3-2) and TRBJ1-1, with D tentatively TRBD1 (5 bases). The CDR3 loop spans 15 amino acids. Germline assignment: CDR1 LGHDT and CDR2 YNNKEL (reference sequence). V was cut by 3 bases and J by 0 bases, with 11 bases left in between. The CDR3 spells CASSQGGVLNTEAFF. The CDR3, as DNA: TGTGCCAGCAGCCAGGGAGGGGTCTTGAACACTGAAGCTTTCTTT.

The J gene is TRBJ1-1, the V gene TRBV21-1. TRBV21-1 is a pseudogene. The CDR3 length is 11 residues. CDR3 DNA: TGTGCCTGCAGGGGAGTAGCTGAAGCTTTCTTT. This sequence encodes CACRGVAEAFF.

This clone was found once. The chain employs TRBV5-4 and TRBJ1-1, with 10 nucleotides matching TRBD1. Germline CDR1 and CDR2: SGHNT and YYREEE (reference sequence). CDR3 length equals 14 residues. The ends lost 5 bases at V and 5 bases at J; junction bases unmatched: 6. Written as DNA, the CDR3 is TGTGCCAGCAGGGAGACAGGGGGCCCTACTGAAGCTTTCTTT. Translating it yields CASRETGGPTEAFF.

CDR3 protein: CASSPRTGSQPQHF. The CDR3 nucleotides are TGTGCCAGCAGTCCCCGGACAGGGTCTCAGCCCCAGCATTTT. This rearrangement joins TRBV27 to TRBJ1-5; TRBD1 agrees at 8 bases. V dropped 5 bases and J dropped 6; count of bases not matched to a gene: 6. The CDR3 consists of 14 residues. CDR1 and CDR2 (germline): MNHEY, SMNVEV (reference sequence).

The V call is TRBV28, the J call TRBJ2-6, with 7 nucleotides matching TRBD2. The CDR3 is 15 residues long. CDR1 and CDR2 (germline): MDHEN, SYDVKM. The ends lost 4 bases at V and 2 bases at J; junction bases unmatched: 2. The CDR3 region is CASSYRGAGANVLTF. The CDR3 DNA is TGTGCCAGCAGTTACCGGGGGGCTGGGGCCAACGTCCTGACTTTC.

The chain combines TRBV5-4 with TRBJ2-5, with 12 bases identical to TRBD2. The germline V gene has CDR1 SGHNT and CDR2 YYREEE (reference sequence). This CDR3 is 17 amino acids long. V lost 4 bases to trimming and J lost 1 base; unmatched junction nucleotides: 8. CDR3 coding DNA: TGTGCCAGCAGCCGCCGGACTAGCGGGGAGTCCCAAGAGACCCAGTACTTC. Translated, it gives CASSRRTSGESQETQYF.

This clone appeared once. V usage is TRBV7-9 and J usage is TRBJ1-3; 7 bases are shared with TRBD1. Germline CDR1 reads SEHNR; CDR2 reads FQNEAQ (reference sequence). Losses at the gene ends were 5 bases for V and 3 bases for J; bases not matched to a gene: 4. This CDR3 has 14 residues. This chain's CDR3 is CASSATGFGNTIYF. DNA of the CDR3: TGTGCCAGCAGCGCGACAGGGTTTGGAAACACCATATATTTT.

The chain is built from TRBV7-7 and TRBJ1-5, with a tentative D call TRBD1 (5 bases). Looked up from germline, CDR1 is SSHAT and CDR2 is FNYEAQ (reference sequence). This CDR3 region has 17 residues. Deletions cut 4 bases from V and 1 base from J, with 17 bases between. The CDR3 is CASSYDSDLLSNQPQHF. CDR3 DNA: TGTGCCAGCAGCTACGACAGCGACCTTTTGAGCAATCAGCCCCAGCATTTT.

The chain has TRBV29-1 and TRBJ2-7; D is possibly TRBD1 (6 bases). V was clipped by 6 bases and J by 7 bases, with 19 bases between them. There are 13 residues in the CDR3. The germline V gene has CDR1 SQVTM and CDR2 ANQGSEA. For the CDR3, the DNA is TGCAGCGTCACACAGGGAAACCGTTGGGAGCAGTACTTC. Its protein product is CSVTQGNRWEQYF.

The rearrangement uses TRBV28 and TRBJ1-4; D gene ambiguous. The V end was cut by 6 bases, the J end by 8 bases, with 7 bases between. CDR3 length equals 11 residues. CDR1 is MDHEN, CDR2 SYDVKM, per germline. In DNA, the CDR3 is TGTGCCAGCAGACGAGGCGAAAAACTGTTTTTT. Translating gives CASRRGEKLFF. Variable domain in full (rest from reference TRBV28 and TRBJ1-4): DVKVTQSSRYLVKRTGEKVFLECVQDMDHENMFWYRQDPGLGLRLIYFSYDVKMKEKGDIPEGYSVSREKKERFSLILESASTNQTSMYLCASRRGEKLFFGSGTQLSVL.

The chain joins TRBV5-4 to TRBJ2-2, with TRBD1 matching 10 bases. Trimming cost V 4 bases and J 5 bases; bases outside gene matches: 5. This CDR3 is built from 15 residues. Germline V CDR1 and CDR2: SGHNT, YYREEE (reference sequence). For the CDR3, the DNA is TGTGCCAGCAGCGCGGGACAGGGGTATACCGGGGAGCTGTTTTTT. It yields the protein CASSAGQGYTGELFF.

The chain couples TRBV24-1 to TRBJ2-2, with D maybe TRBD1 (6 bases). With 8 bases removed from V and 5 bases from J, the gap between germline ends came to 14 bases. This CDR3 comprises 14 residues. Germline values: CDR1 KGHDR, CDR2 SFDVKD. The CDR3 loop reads CATKQGWGTGELFF. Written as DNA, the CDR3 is TGTGCCACCAAGCAGGGGTGGGGGACCGGGGAGCTGTTTTTT.

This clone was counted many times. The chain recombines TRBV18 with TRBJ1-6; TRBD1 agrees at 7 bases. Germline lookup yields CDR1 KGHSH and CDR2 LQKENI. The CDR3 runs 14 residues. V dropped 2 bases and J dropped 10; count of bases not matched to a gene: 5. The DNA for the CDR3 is TGTGCCAGCTCACCAAACAGGGGCAACTCACCCCTCCACTTT. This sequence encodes CASSPNRGNSPLHF.

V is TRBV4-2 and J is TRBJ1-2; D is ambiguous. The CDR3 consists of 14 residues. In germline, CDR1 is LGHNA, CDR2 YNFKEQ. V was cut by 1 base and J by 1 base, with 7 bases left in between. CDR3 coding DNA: TGTGCCAGCAGCCAAGGGCGGAGTAACTATGGCTACACCTTC. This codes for CASSQGRSNYGYTF.

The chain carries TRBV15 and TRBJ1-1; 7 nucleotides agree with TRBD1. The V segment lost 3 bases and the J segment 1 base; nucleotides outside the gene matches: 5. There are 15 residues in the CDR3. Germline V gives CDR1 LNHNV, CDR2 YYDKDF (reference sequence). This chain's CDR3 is CATSSYRGTNTEAFF. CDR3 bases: TGTGCCACCAGCAGCTACAGGGGAACGAACACTGAAGCTTTCTTT.

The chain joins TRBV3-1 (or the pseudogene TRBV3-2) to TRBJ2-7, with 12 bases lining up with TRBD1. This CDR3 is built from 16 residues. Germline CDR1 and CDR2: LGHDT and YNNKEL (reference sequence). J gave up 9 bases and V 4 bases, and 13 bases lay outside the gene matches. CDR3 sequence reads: CASSRRGTGGLRGQYF. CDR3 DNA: TGTGCCAGCAGCCGACGTGGGACAGGGGGCCTACGGGGGCAGTACTTC.

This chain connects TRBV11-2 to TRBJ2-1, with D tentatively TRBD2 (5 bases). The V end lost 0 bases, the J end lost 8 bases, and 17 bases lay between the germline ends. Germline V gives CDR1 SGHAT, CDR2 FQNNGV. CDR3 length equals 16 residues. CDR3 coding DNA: TGTGCCAGCAGCTTAGAGATTTGGTCGGGATTCTATGAGCAGTTCTTC. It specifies CASSLEIWSGFYEQFF. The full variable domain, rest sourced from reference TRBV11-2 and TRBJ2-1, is EAGVAQSPRYKIIEKRQSVAFWCNPISGHATLYWYQQILGQGPKLLIQFQNNGVVDDSQLPKDRFSAERLKGVDSTLKIQPAKLEDSAVYLCASSLEIWSGFYEQFFGPGTRLTVL.

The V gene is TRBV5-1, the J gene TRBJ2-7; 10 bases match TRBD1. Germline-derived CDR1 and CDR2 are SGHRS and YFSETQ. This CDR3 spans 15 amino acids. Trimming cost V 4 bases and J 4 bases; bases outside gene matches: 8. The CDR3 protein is CASSLPGQGSYEQYF. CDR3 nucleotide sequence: TGCGCCAGCAGCCTCCCGGGACAGGGGTCTTACGAGCAGTACTTC.

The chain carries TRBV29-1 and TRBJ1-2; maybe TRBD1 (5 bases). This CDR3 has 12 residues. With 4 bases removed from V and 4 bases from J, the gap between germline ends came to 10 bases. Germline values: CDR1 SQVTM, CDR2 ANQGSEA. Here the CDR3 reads CSVAPGSYGYTF. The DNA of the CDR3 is TGCAGCGTTGCCCCAGGGTCCTATGGCTACACCTTC.

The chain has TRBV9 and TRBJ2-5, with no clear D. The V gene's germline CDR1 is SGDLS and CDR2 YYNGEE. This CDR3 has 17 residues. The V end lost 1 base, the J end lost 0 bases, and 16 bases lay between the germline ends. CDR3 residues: CASSVNAARTYQETQYF. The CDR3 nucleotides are TGTGCCAGCAGCGTAAATGCGGCAAGAACGTACCAAGAGACCCAGTACTTC.

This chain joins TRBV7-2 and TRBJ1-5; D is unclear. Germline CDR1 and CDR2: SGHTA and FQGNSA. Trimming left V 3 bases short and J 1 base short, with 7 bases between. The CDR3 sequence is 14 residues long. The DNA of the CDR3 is TGTGCCAGCAGCTTCCGGAGCAGCAATCAGCCCCAGCATTTT. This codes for CASSFRSSNQPQHF.

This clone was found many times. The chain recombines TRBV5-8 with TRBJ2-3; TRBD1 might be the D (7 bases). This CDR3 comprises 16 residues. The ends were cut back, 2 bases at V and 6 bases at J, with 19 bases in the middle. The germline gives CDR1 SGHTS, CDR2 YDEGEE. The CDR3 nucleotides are TGTGCCAGCAGCTTTGGGTCGAGTCCAGGGGGGGATACGCAGTATTTT. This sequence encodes CASSFGSSPGGDTQYF. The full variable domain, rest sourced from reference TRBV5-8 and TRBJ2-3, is EAGVTQSPTHLIKTRGQQATLRCSPISGHTSVYWYQQALGLGLQFLLWYDEGEERNRGNFPPRFSGRQFPNYSSELNVNALELEDSALYLCASSFGSSPGGDTQYFGPGTRLTVL.

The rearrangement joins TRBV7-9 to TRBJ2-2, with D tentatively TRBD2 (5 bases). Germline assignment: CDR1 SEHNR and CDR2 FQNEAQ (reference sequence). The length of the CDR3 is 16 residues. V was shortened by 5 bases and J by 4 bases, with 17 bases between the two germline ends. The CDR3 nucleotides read TGTGCCAGCAGCCCCCGGGGTATTTCGGGCACCGGGGAGCTGTTTTTT. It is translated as CASSPRGISGTGELFF.

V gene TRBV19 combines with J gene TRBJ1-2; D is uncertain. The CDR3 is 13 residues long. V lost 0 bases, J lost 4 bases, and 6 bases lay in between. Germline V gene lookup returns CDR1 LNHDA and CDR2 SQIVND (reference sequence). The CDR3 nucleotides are TGTGCCAGTAGTATAGATCGCGGCTATGGCTACACCTTC. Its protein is CASSIDRGYGYTF.